This T cell receptor beta chain was found in a study of T cell responses to AZD1222 COVID-19 vaccine. General study results and limits: Clonal diversity was possibly underestimated, and the donors were mostly white British, with more females.

This table comes from immunoSEQ multiplex PCR, and its TCRdb copy is limited to in-frame clones, with some not included. The sample consists of around 130,000 clones, about 88% of them appearing once. The germline V gene encodes CDR1 SGDLS and CDR2 YYNGEE. J gave up 4 bases and V 0 bases, and 11 bases lay outside the gene matches. This CDR3 is built from 18 residues. Regarding this clone: Its antigen is unidentified.

This receptor was taken from an adult in good health. The sequenced sample was peripheral blood, obtained on day 0 of MenACWY control vaccination. The chain employs TRBV9 and TRBJ2-5; 11 nucleotides align to TRBD2. The CDR3 region is CASSVGTSGSGWVETQYF. In nucleotides, the CDR3 is TGTGCCAGCAGCGTAGGAACTAGCGGGAGTGGTTGGGTAGAGACCCAGTACTTC. Together with reference TRBV9 and TRBJ2-5, the CDR3 gives the full variable domain: DSGVTQTPKHLITATGQRVTLRCSPRSGDLSVYWYQQSLDQGLQFLIQYYNGEERAKGNILERFSAQQFPDLHSELNLSSLELGDSALYFCASSVGTSGSGWVETQYFGPGTRLLVL.